Following are 28 T cell receptor beta chains from one sample sequenced in a study of blood T cell repertoires in COVID-19. TCRdb's copy holds only in-frame clones and misses some; the assay was immunoSEQ multiplex PCR. The sample yields 95,000 to 110,000 clones, roughly nine tenths seen once. Sample: peripheral blood. These receptor sequences come from a human donor in a cohort sampled during active COVID-19.

This clone was seen a handful of times. The rearrangement joins TRBV19 to TRBJ1-6; possible D gene TRBD1, 6 bases. Germline V gene data show CDR1 as LNHDA and CDR2 as SQIVND (reference sequence). CDR3 size: 13 residues. The V and J ends lost 5 bases and 10 bases respectively, with 12 bases between them. The CDR3 here is CASSQLDRSPLHF. DNA for the CDR3: TGTGCCAGTAGTCAGTTGGACAGATCACCCCTCCACTTT.

The chain joins TRBV28 to TRBJ1-2, with TRBD1 as a possible D gene (6 bases). Germline V gene lookup returns CDR1 MDHEN and CDR2 SYDVKM. The CDR3 covers 14 residues. V was pared by 0 bases and J by 14 bases, with 19 bases between. This CDR3 reads CASSLWLPRHGTTF. The CDR3 bases are TGTGCCAGCAGTTTATGGCTGCCCCGGCACGGGACAACCTTC.

The V gene is TRBV6-5, the J gene TRBJ1-5; maybe TRBD1 (5 bases). Trimming cost V 7 bases and J 5 bases, with 12 bases left between them. Germline assignment: CDR1 MNHEY and CDR2 SVGAGI. This CDR3 contains 13 residues. Here the CDR3 DNA reads TGTGCCAGCACCAGGGAAAGTTATCAGCCCCAGCATTTT. Translated: CASTRESYQPQHF.

This clone appeared once. The J gene is TRBJ1-2, the V gene TRBV11-2, with 7 nucleotides matching TRBD1. Germline trimming cut 5 bases from V and 7 bases from J; bases unmatched to any gene: 7. Germline V gene data show CDR1 as SGHAT and CDR2 as FQNNGV. The CDR3 runs to 13 residues. The CDR3 loop reads CASSPGQLGGYTF. CDR3 DNA sequence: TGTGCCAGCAGCCCGGGACAGTTAGGTGGCTACACCTTC.

This chain uses TRBV5-3 with TRBJ2-3; no clear D. TRBV5-3 is placed among ORFs of uncertain function. Trimming cost V 3 bases and J 3 bases, with 8 bases left between them. The CDR3 is 13 residues long. The CDR3 sequence is CARSSVRTDTQYF. In nucleotides, the CDR3 is TGTGCCAGAAGCTCCGTCAGAACAGATACGCAGTATTTT.

This clone was seen once. V usage is TRBV5-1 and J usage is TRBJ2-7; D unresolved. There are 13 residues in the CDR3. CDR1 and CDR2 from the germline V gene are SGHRS and YFSETQ. Trimming left V 0 bases short and J 3 bases short, with 7 bases between. As DNA, the CDR3 is TGCGCCAGCAGCTTGGACGGGTACTACGAGCAGTACTTC. Translated: CASSLDGYYEQYF.

The V and J genes are TRBV18 and TRBJ2-5, with 10 positions matching TRBD2. Germline CDR1 is KGHSH and CDR2 is LQKENI. The junction had 11 bases not matched to a gene; V was cut back by 4 bases and J by 0 bases. This CDR3 is built from 18 residues. The CDR3: CASSQVSSGGAYQETQYF. CDR3 coding DNA: TGTGCCAGCTCACAAGTCTCGAGCGGGGGGGCGTACCAAGAGACCCAGTACTTC.

The chain recombines TRBV13 with TRBJ1-5; D perhaps matches TRBD1 (6 bases). The CDR3 covers 13 residues. Germline CDR1 reads PRHDT; CDR2 reads FYEKMQ (reference sequence). Trimming cost V 0 bases and J 12 bases, with 12 bases left between them. The CDR3 is CASSLGQGLVQHF. CDR3 bases: TGTGCCAGCAGCTTAGGACAGGGCTTAGTCCAGCATTTT.

This clone was seen just once. The V and J genes are TRBV4-2 and TRBJ2-5; 15 nucleotides match TRBD2. V shed 4 bases and J 1 base; nucleotides not matched to a gene: 7. Per germline, CDR1 LGHNA and CDR2 YNFKEQ. The CDR3 consists of 18 residues. The CDR3 DNA reads TGTGCCAGCAGCCTCGGACTAGCGGGAGGGTTAAGCCAAGAGACCCAGTACTTC. The encoded protein is CASSLGLAGGLSQETQYF.

The chain combines TRBV19 with TRBJ2-3; D might be TRBD2 (5 bases). Germline V lookup: CDR1 LNHDA, CDR2 SQIVND (reference sequence). Trimming cost V 3 bases and J 6 bases, with 16 bases left between them. The CDR3 contains 15 residues. CDR3 in amino acids: CASSMEDAAVDTQYF. In DNA form, the CDR3 reads TGTGCCAGTAGTATGGAGGATGCGGCTGTGGATACGCAGTATTTT. The variable domain in full, completed from reference TRBV19 and TRBJ2-3, reads DGGITQSPKYLFRKEGQNVTLSCEQNLNHDAMYWYRQDPGQGLRLIYYSQIVNDFQKGDIAEGYSVSREKKESFPLTVTSAQKNPTAFYLCASSMEDAAVDTQYFGPGTRLTVL.

The genes are TRBV29-1 and TRBJ1-2, with 8 bases aligning to TRBD1. This CDR3 region has 13 residues. Per the germline V gene, CDR1 is SQVTM and CDR2 is ANQGSEA. Trimming cost V 7 bases and J 0 bases; bases outside gene matches: 4. CDR3: CSAGTGTNYGYTF. The CDR3, as DNA: TGCAGCGCCGGGACAGGTACTAACTATGGCTACACCTTC.

There are a few counts of this clone. The chain is built from TRBV7-9 and TRBJ2-3; unclear D gene. Germline V gives CDR1 SEHNR, CDR2 FQNEAQ (reference sequence). The CDR3 has 17 residues. The V end was cut by 5 bases, the J end by 0 bases, with 18 bases between. CDR3 sequence: CASSPEEWWRSTDTQYF. The CDR3 region has the DNA TGTGCCAGCAGCCCGGAAGAGTGGTGGAGAAGCACAGATACGCAGTATTTT.

The rearrangement links TRBV28 to TRBJ2-7, with TRBD1 as a possible D gene (5 bases). Germline V CDR1 and CDR2: MDHEN, SYDVKM. CDR3 length: 16 amino acids. The V end was cut by 6 bases, the J end by 3 bases, with 21 bases between. CDR3: CASRGPQGIRDYEQYF. CDR3 coding DNA: TGTGCCAGCAGGGGTCCTCAGGGTATTCGAGACTACGAGCAGTACTTC.

V and J are TRBV4-2 and TRBJ2-7; 9 bases align to TRBD2. There are 16 residues in the CDR3. With V trimmed by 0 bases and J by 1 base, 4 bases remained unmatched. Germline CDR1 reads LGHNA; CDR2 reads YNFKEQ. CDR3 in DNA: TGTGCCAGCAGCCAAGATATGAGCGGGGGGTCCTACGAGCAGTACTTC. As protein: CASSQDMSGGSYEQYF.

J is TRBJ2-2 and V is TRBV12-3 or TRBV12-4; D is perhaps TRBD2 (5 bases). Trimming left V 3 bases short and J 6 bases short, with 8 bases between. CDR3 length: 13 residues. This CDR3 reads CASSLSGAGELFF. The CDR3 DNA reads as TGTGCCAGCAGTTTGTCCGGGGCCGGGGAGCTGTTTTTT.

The CDR3 protein is CASSQTGFFDSPLHF. The CDR3 DNA sequence: TGTGCCAGCAGCCAGACAGGGTTTTTTGATTCACCCCTCCACTTT. This chain connects TRBV13 to TRBJ1-6, with 7 bases fitting TRBD1. The CDR3 contains 15 residues. CDR1 and CDR2 (germline): PRHDT, FYEKMQ (reference sequence). The ends lost 5 bases at V and 8 bases at J; junction bases unmatched: 9.

This rearrangement joins TRBV5-8 to TRBJ1-5; D perhaps matches TRBD1 (6 bases). The CDR3 is made up of 15 amino acids. Trimming cost V 0 bases and J 6 bases, with 13 bases left between them. The germline gives CDR1 SGHTS, CDR2 YDEGEE. The CDR3 sequence is CASSLDSGVGQPQHF. CDR3 DNA sequence: TGTGCCAGCAGCTTGGATTCAGGGGTAGGTCAGCCCCAGCATTTT.

Notes on this clone: The germline gene is not matched at one end of the junction; a read error may be the cause. This chain joins TRBV6-6 and TRBJ2-7; TRBD1 matches at 9 bases. CDR1 MNHNY and CDR2 SVGAGI come from the germline V gene (reference sequence). This CDR3 is 14 amino acids long. The chain's CDR3 is CASSDSGQGYEQYF. CDR3 DNA: TGTGCCAGCAGTGACTCGGGACAGGGCTACGAGCAGTACTTC.

The rearrangement uses TRBV18 and TRBJ2-7, with TRBD1 matching over 10 bases. The CDR3 runs to 15 residues. V was clipped by 6 bases and J by 1 base; unmatched bases: 6. Germline V gene lookup returns CDR1 KGHSH and CDR2 LQKENI. The CDR3 DNA reads as TGTGCCAGCTCGTCCGGGACAGGGGCATCCTACGAGCAGTACTTC. The encoded protein is CASSSGTGASYEQYF.

The chain recombines TRBV2 with TRBJ2-3; 7 positions match TRBD1. The CDR3 contains 13 residues. Germline lookup yields CDR1 SNHLY and CDR2 FYNNEI. The junction had 3 bases not matched to a gene; V was cut back by 7 bases and J by 2 bases. The CDR3 nucleotides read TGTGCCAGCACGGGACAGCTCACAGATACGCAGTATTTT. It specifies CASTGQLTDTQYF.

The J gene is TRBJ1-1, the V gene TRBV5-1, with D possibly TRBD1 on 5 matching bases. CDR3 length: 14 residues. Germline-derived CDR1 and CDR2 are SGHRS and YFSETQ. V lost 4 bases, J lost 6 bases, and 16 bases lay in between. The DNA of the CDR3 is TGCGCCAGCAGCGCCGTGTCAGGGACTGCTGAAGCTTTCTTT. It encodes CASSAVSGTAEAFF.

The rearrangement links TRBV4-3 to TRBJ2-7; D is undetermined. Germline loops: CDR1 LGHNA, CDR2 YSLEER. The CDR3 length is 14 residues. The V gene lost 0 bases and the J gene lost 0 bases, with 6 bases spanning the gap. The CDR3 sequence: CASSQDMSSYEQYF. CDR3 in DNA: TGCGCCAGCAGCCAAGATATGAGCTCCTACGAGCAGTACTTC.

This chain connects TRBV4-2 to TRBJ1-4; 7 positions match TRBD1. V lost 4 bases and J lost 3; bases outside the gene matches: 5. CDR3 size: 15 residues. Germline V gene data show CDR1 as LGHNA and CDR2 as YNFKEQ. The CDR3 DNA reads TGTGCCAGCAGCCTAGACAGGGTGTCTAATGAAAAACTGTTTTTT. It codes for CASSLDRVSNEKLFF.

J is TRBJ2-1 and V is TRBV2, with 7 bases that match TRBD1. The CDR3 loop spans 14 amino acids. CDR1 SNHLY and CDR2 FYNNEI come from the germline V gene. V gave up 6 bases and J gave up 4 bases; unmatched junction bases: 6. In DNA, the CDR3 is TGTGCCAGCAGCTTGGACAGGATGTACAATGAGCAGTTCTTC. Translating it yields CASSLDRMYNEQFF.

The rearrangement links TRBV2 to TRBJ2-1; D is uncertain. In germline, CDR1 is SNHLY, CDR2 FYNNEI. The V and J ends lost 3 bases and 7 bases respectively, with 13 bases between them. This CDR3 has 14 amino acids. DNA of the CDR3: TGTGCCAGCAGTGATTCCAGAACGAGGAATGAGCAGTTCTTC. Translating it yields CASSDSRTRNEQFF.

The chain links TRBV12-3 or TRBV12-4 to TRBJ1-2; 7 bases map to TRBD1. The CDR3 consists of 12 residues. V shed 3 bases and J 8 bases; nucleotides not matched to a gene: 3. The CDR3 DNA sequence: TGTGCCAGCAGTTTTAGGACAGGAGGCTACACCTTC. This gives the protein CASSFRTGGYTF.

J is TRBJ1-1 and V is TRBV7-9, with unresolved D. Trimming cost V 5 bases and J 3 bases, with 10 bases left between them. The CDR3 loop spans 13 amino acids. Germline V lookup: CDR1 SEHNR, CDR2 FQNEAQ (reference sequence). CDR3 DNA sequence: TGTGCCAGCAGCCCCGAGGTGTACACTGAAGCTTTCTTT. Amino acid sequence: CASSPEVYTEAFF.

The chain uses TRBV5-4 and TRBJ2-2, with 11 bases that match TRBD2. V shed 6 bases, J shed 1 base, and the junction held 5 bases outside the gene matches. Germline V gene lookup returns CDR1 SGHNT and CDR2 YYREEE (reference sequence). The length of the CDR3 is 16 residues. The CDR3 loop is CASTRGLAGNTGELFF. The CDR3 DNA sequence: TGTGCCAGCACCCGCGGACTAGCGGGGAACACCGGGGAGCTGTTTTTT.